Presented here are 23 T cell receptor beta chains from one specimen sequenced in a study of cytotoxic CD8 clonotypes in ibrutinib-treated CLL. This table comes from immunoSEQ multiplex PCR, and its TCRdb copy is limited to in-frame clones, with some not included. The sample gives about 160,000 clones, more than 65% of which show up once; over 2% is in the top ten. The material was PBMCs, obtained after 12 months of ibrutinib treatment. Every receptor here comes from a human donor with chronic lymphocytic leukemia.

The chain uses TRBV27 and TRBJ2-7, with TRBD1 matching 7 bases. J was trimmed by 6 bases and V by 6 bases; bases with no gene match: 14. The germline CDR1 and CDR2 sequences are MNHEY and SMNVEV (reference sequence). This CDR3 is 15 amino acids long. The CDR3 protein is CASSRPTTGSGEQYF. The CDR3 nucleotides are TGTGCCAGCAGCCGACCGACGACAGGGAGTGGCGAGCAGTACTTC.

The genes are TRBV27 and TRBJ2-7; D tentatively fits TRBD1 or TRBD2 (5 bases each). This CDR3 region has 15 residues. Germline-derived CDR1 and CDR2 are MNHEY and SMNVEV (reference sequence). V lost 2 bases and J lost 0, with 11 bases in between. CDR3 residues: CASSLGGGSSYEQYF. The CDR3 DNA sequence: TGTGCCAGCAGTTTAGGGGGTGGGAGCTCCTACGAGCAGTACTTC.

The V call is TRBV7-8, the J call TRBJ1-1; 12 nucleotides line up with TRBD1. Trimming took 4 bases from V and 10 from J; bases not matched to a gene: 16. Germline V gene lookup returns CDR1 SGHVS and CDR2 FQNEAQ. The CDR3 is 17 residues long. The CDR3, as DNA: TGTGCCAGCAGCTGGAACACCCCGGGACAGGGGGCGCGACGAGCTTTCTTT. Encoded protein: CASSWNTPGQGARRAFF.

The chain employs TRBV27 and TRBJ2-3, with D possibly matching TRBD1 (6 bases). Trimming stripped 6 bases from V and 11 bases from J, with 12 bases between. CDR1 is MNHEY, CDR2 SMNVEV, per germline (reference sequence). The CDR3 runs to 11 residues. The CDR3 DNA is TGTGCCAGCAGCAGGGGCGATGGGCAGTATTTT. Residues: CASSRGDGQYF.

In its sample, this clone was seen once. The rearrangement uses TRBV6-5 and TRBJ2-1, with 9 bases matching TRBD2. Germline V lookup: CDR1 MNHEY, CDR2 SVGAGI. The junction had 7 bases not matched to a gene; V was cut back by 6 bases and J by 4 bases. The CDR3 spans 15 residues. The DNA for the CDR3 is TGTGCCAGCAGGATAAGCGGGGGGTTGTACAATGAGCAGTTCTTC. Encoded protein: CASRISGGLYNEQFF.

The chain employs TRBV28 and TRBJ1-1; possible D gene TRBD1, 5 bases. Germline V gene sequence: CDR1 MDHEN, CDR2 SYDVKM. The CDR3 length is 13 residues. V lost 6 bases and J 5 bases, leaving 13 bases between the germline ends. The CDR3 DNA reads TGTGCCAGCAGGGGGCACCCGGGGACTGAAGCTTTCTTT. Its translation: CASRGHPGTEAFF. Combining the CDR3 with reference TRBV28 and TRBJ1-1 gives the whole variable domain DVKVTQSSRYLVKRTGEKVFLECVQDMDHENMFWYRQDPGLGLRLIYFSYDVKMKEKGDIPEGYSVSREKKERFSLILESASTNQTSMYLCASRGHPGTEAFFGQGTRLTVV.

The chain recombines TRBV6-5 with TRBJ2-2; maybe TRBD1 (6 bases). Trimming took off 3 bases at V and 6 bases at J, with 14 bases between the two ends. The CDR3 is 15 residues long. Germline-derived CDR1 and CDR2 are MNHEY and SVGAGI. CDR3 nucleotide sequence: TGTGCCAGCAGTTATCGCCTCAGGGGTCCCGGGGAGCTGTTTTTT. It specifies CASSYRLRGPGELFF.

This rearrangement joins TRBV7-2 to TRBJ1-5; D call uncertain. V lost 4 bases, J lost 6 bases, and 10 bases lay in between. The germline V gene has CDR1 SGHTA and CDR2 FQGNSA. CDR3 length: 13 amino acids. The CDR3 sequence is CASSSYIGQPQHF. The DNA for the CDR3 is TGTGCCAGCAGCTCCTATATCGGTCAGCCCCAGCATTTT.

This rearrangement joins TRBV9 to TRBJ2-7; TRBD1 agrees at 7 bases. Germline V gene lookup returns CDR1 SGDLS and CDR2 YYNGEE. The CDR3 has 15 amino acids. The junction had 8 bases not matched to a gene; V was cut back by 3 bases and J by 2 bases. This CDR3 is CASSAETGLPYEQYF. The DNA for the CDR3 is TGTGCCAGCAGCGCTGAGACAGGGCTTCCCTACGAGCAGTACTTC.

This chain joins TRBV4-1 and TRBJ2-5, with TRBD2 identical over 10 bases. V was clipped by 1 base and J by 0 bases; unmatched bases: 2. CDR1 is MGHRA, CDR2 YSYEKL, per germline. The CDR3 covers 16 residues. CDR3 bases: TGCGCCAGCAGCCAAGGGACTAGCGGTTACCAAGAGACCCAGTACTTC. The encoded protein is CASSQGTSGYQETQYF.

CDR3 nucleotide sequence: TGTGCCAGCAGCTCCGGGACAGGGCCTGGGGCCAACGTCCTGACTTTC. Translating gives CASSSGTGPGANVLTF. The chain couples TRBV7-2 to TRBJ2-6; 9 bases map to TRBD1. Germline V gene data show CDR1 as SGHTA and CDR2 as FQGNSA. V dropped 4 bases and J dropped 2; count of bases not matched to a gene: 3. This CDR3 is 16 amino acids long.

This clone was counted only a few times. The rearrangement links TRBV5-4 to TRBJ2-4, with a possible D match to TRBD2 (6 bases). Trimming took 0 bases from V and 2 from J, leaving 9 bases between them. CDR1 and CDR2 (germline): SGHNT, YYREEE (reference sequence). The CDR3 is 15 amino acids. The CDR3 DNA sequence: TGTGCCAGCAGCTTGGAGGGGAGGTCCAAAAACATTCAGTACTTC. Translated: CASSLEGRSKNIQYF.

The rearrangement joins TRBV28 to TRBJ2-2; D not resolved. The V gene's germline CDR1 is MDHEN and CDR2 SYDVKM. This CDR3 spans 14 amino acids. V shed 4 bases and J shed 1 base, with 7 bases lying between them. CDR3 DNA sequence: TGTGCCAGCAGTTCCTCTGGGAACACCGGGGAGCTGTTTTTT. The encoded protein is CASSSSGNTGELFF.

V usage is TRBV5-1 and J usage is TRBJ2-7; the D gene is possibly TRBD2 (6 bases). V lost 0 bases, J lost 1 base, and 14 bases lay in between. This CDR3 is 16 amino acids long. In germline, CDR1 is SGHRS, CDR2 YFSETQ. The CDR3 spells CASSLDGGGRSYEQYF. Written as DNA, the CDR3 is TGCGCCAGCAGCTTGGACGGTGGAGGGCGATCCTACGAGCAGTACTTC.

The chain joins TRBV5-4 to TRBJ1-2; no reliable D call. Germline V gene lookup returns CDR1 SGHNT and CDR2 YYREEE (reference sequence). The CDR3 runs 14 residues. V was shortened by 1 base and J by 2 bases, with 9 bases between the two germline ends. CDR3 region: CASSLFGVNYGYTF. CDR3 DNA: TGTGCCAGCAGCTTGTTCGGAGTGAACTATGGCTACACCTTC.

This clone was seen just once. The V gene is TRBV7-2, the J gene TRBJ1-3, with D tentatively TRBD1 (6 bases). The germline V gene encodes CDR1 SGHTA and CDR2 FQGNSA. CDR3 size: 16 residues. Trimming left V 1 base short and J 1 base short, with 11 bases between. In nucleotides, the CDR3 is TGTGCCAGCAGCTTAGGTAACAGGGCGTCTGGAAACACCATATATTTT. It translates to CASSLGNRASGNTIYF.

The CDR3 DNA reads TGTGCCAGCAGCTATAACAGGGCCGGGCACAATGAGCAGTTCTTC. This gives the protein CASSYNRAGHNEQFF. This sequence joins TRBV14 and TRBJ2-1, with D maybe TRBD1 (6 bases). The germline V and J ends were trimmed by 5 bases and 5 bases, with 16 bases remaining between them. There are 15 residues in the CDR3. Per germline, CDR1 SGHDN and CDR2 FVKESK.

The gene calls are TRBV4-2 and TRBJ2-7; 9 bases fit TRBD1. The V gene's germline CDR1 is LGHNA and CDR2 YNFKEQ. The trim removed 1 base at V and 2 bases at J, leaving 3 bases unmatched. The CDR3 extends over 15 amino acids. The CDR3 reads CASSQGTGDTYEQYF. CDR3 nucleotide sequence: TGTGCCAGCAGCCAAGGGACAGGGGACACCTACGAGCAGTACTTC.

J is TRBJ2-5 and V is TRBV5-1; weak D call: TRBD2 (7 bases). The length of the CDR3 is 14 residues. Trimming pared 0 bases from V and 5 bases from J, leaving 11 bases between. CDR1 is SGHRS, CDR2 YFSETQ, per germline. CDR3: CASSLAGGRETQYF. For the CDR3, the DNA is TGCGCCAGCAGCTTGGCCGGGGGGCGTGAGACCCAGTACTTC.

V and J are TRBV4-1 and TRBJ2-3, with 12 bases lining up with TRBD2. V dropped 2 bases and J dropped 4; count of bases not matched to a gene: 13. CDR3 length: 19 residues. Germline CDR1 MGHRA, CDR2 YSYEKL. CDR3: CASSQTPLAGGGRADTQYF. The DNA for the CDR3 is TGCGCCAGCAGCCAAACCCCTCTAGCGGGAGGGGGCCGCGCAGATACGCAGTATTTT.

V is TRBV7-3 and J is TRBJ2-2, with 8 positions matching TRBD1. The germline CDR1 and CDR2 sequences are SGHTA and FQGTGA. V trimming: 6 bases; J trimming: 7 bases; junction bases outside the gene matches: 7. The CDR3 spans 14 residues. The CDR3 nucleotides are TGTGCCAGCAGAGAACAGGGGGAGAACGGGGAGCTGTTTTTT. Translation: CASREQGENGELFF.

CDR3 sequence (DNA): TGTGCCAGCAGCGCGCCGGGACAGAGACTCTATGGCTACACCTTC. Translation: CASSAPGQRLYGYTF. This chain links TRBV5-4 with TRBJ1-2; 7 bases are a match to TRBD1. The junction had 10 bases not matched to a gene; V was cut back by 4 bases and J by 4 bases. Germline CDR1 reads SGHNT; CDR2 reads YYREEE (reference sequence). The CDR3 contains 15 residues.

This clone was recorded once. The chain recombines TRBV18 with TRBJ1-4, with 9 bases identical to TRBD1. In germline, CDR1 is KGHSH, CDR2 LQKENI. The V and J ends lost 1 base and 3 bases, in that order; junction bases with no gene match: 9. The CDR3 consists of 18 residues. As DNA, the CDR3 is TGTGCCAGCTCACCACTAAGAGGGACAGGGTTATCTAATGAAAAACTGTTTTTT. Its translation: CASSPLRGTGLSNEKLFF.